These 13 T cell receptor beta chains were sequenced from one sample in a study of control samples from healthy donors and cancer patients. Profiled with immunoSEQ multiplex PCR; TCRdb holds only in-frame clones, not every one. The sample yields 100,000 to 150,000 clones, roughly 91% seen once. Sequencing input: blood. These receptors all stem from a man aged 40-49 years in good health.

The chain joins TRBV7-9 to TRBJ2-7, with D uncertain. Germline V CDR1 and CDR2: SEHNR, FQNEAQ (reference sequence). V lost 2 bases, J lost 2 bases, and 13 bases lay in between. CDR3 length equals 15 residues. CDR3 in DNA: TGTGCCAGCAGCTTATTAGGGTCTCGGACCTACGAGCAGTACTTC. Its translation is CASSLLGSRTYEQYF.

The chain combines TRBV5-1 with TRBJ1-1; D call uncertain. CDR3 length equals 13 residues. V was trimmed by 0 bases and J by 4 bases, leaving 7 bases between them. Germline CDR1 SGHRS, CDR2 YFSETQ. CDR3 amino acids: CASSLGSSTEAFF. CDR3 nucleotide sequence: TGCGCCAGCAGCTTGGGCAGCTCCACTGAAGCTTTCTTT.

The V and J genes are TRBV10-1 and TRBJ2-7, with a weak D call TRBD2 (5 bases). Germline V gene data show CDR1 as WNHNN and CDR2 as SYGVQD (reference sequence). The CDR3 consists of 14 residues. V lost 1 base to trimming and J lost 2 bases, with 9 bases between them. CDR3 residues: CASSEFEGAYEQYF. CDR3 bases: TGCGCCAGCAGTGAGTTTGAGGGAGCCTACGAGCAGTACTTC.

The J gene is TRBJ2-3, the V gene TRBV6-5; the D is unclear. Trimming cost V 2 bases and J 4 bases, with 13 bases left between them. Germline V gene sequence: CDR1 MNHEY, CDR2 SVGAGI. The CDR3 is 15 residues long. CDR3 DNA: TGTGCCAGCAGTTACGCTTATGGGTCGGCAGATACGCAGTATTTT. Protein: CASSYAYGSADTQYF.

The DNA for the CDR3 is TGTGCCAGCAGCCTCGGGTACGGGGGCCTCTCCTACAATGAGCAGTTCTTC. This encodes CASSLGYGGLSYNEQFF. The V gene is TRBV7-3, the J gene TRBJ2-1; D may match TRBD1 or TRBD2 (6 bases each). There are 17 residues in the CDR3. With 5 bases removed from V and 0 bases from J, the gap between germline ends came to 17 bases. Germline assignment: CDR1 SGHTA and CDR2 FQGTGA.

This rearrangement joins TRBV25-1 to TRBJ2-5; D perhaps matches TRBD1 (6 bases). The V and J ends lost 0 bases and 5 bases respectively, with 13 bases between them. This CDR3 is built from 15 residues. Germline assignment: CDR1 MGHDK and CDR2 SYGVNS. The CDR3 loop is CASSEYLGGRETQYF. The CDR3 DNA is TGTGCCAGCAGTGAATACCTAGGGGGACGGGAGACCCAGTACTTC.

The CDR3 is CASSRPSGGGDFEQYF. The CDR3 bases are TGTGCCAGCAGCCGCCCGAGCGGGGGGGGCGACTTCGAGCAGTACTTC. The chain employs TRBV13 and TRBJ2-7, with 10 positions matching TRBD2. CDR3 length: 16 amino acids. Germline V gene data show CDR1 as PRHDT and CDR2 as FYEKMQ (reference sequence). Trimming removed 5 bases from V and 6 bases from J; junction bases left unmatched: 13.

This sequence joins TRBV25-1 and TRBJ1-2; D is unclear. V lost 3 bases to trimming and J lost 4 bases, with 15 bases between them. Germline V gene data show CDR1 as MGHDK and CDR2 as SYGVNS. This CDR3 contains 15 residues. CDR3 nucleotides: TGTGCCAGCAGTGAGGGAGCTTTCGCCGGCTATGGCTACACCTTC. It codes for CASSEGAFAGYGYTF.

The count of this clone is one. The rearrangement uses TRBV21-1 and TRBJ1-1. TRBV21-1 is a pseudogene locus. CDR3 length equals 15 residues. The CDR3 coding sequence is TGTGCCAGCAGCGACGGGGGACGGGGGAACACTGAAGCTTTCTTT. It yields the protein CASSDGGRGNTEAFF.

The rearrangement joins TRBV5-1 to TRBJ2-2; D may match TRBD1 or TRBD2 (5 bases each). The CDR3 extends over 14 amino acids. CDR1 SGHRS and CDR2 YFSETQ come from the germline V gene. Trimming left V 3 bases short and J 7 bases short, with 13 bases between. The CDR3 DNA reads TGCGCCAGCAGCTCCGGGGCTGGGAGCGGGGAGCTGTTTTTT. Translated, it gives CASSSGAGSGELFF. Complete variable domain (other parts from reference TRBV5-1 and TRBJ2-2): KAGVTQTPRYLIKTRGQQVTLSCSPISGHRSVSWYQQTPGQGLQFLFEYFSETQRNKGNFPGRFSGRQFSNSRSEMNVSTLELGDSALYLCASSSGAGSGELFFGEGSRLTVL.

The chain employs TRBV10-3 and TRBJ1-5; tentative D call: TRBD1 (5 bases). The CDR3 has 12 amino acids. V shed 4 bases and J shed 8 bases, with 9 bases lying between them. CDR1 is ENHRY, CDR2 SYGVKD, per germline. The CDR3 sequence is CAISGGIEPQHF. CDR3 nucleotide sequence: TGTGCCATCAGTGGGGGGATTGAGCCCCAGCATTTT.

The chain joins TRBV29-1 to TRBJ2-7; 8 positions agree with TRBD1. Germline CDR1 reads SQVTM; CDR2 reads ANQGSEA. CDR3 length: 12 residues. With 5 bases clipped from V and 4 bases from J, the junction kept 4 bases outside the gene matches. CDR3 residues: CSVRTGLYEQYF. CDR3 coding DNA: TGCAGCGTTAGGACAGGGCTTTACGAGCAGTACTTC.

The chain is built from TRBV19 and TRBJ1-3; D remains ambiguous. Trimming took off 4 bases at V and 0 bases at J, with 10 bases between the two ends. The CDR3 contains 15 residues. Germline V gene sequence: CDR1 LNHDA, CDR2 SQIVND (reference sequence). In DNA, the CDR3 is TGTGCCAGTAGTAACGTCAGATTCTCTGGAAACACCATATATTTT. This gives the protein CASSNVRFSGNTIYF.